The TCR beta chain described here comes from a study of T-cell memory formation after mild COVID-19. From the 5' RACE reads, TCRdb called clonotypes with MiXCR, one entry per CDR3 protein. The table has some 200,000 distinct CDR3 sequences, roughly 23% seen once. This clonotype was recorded only once. Sequencing used PBMCs or a T cell subset sorted from them (not recorded which). This clonotype was sampled from an adult woman who had mild COVID-19 (a few samples of this study predate the infection). Cell type and time point are not known.

The CDR3 coding sequence is TGTGCCAGCAGCTTGGCCATCGGGGGAGGCATCAATCAGCCCCAGCATTTT. Translating gives CASSLAIGGGINQPQHF. The rearrangement uses TRBV5-6 and TRBJ1-5; weak D call: TRBD1 (5 bases). Trimming took 0 bases from V and 3 from J, leaving 16 bases between them. The CDR3 loop spans 17 amino acids. Germline assignment: CDR1 SGHDT and CDR2 YYEEEE.